Listed here are 14 T cell receptor beta chains from one sample, sequenced in a study of cytomegalovirus exposure and HLA in healthy donors. In the PCR, 60 Vbeta and 13 Jbeta primers were used. Here immunoSEQ multiplex PCR was the method, and the copy in TCRdb shows in-frame clones only, minus some. The table has over 200,000 clones, 85% seen once; the top ten hold around 1.2%. The sequencing input was PBMCs. The source is a human donor in good health.

V is TRBV6-1 and J is TRBJ1-1, with D possibly matching TRBD1 (6 bases). CDR3 length: 15 residues. V lost 4 bases and J 5 bases, leaving 17 bases between the germline ends. Looked up from germline, CDR1 is MNHNS and CDR2 is SASEGT. The CDR3 DNA sequence: TGTGCCAGCAGTGCACTGGTGGGGGCAGGGACTGAAGCTTTCTTT. Translated, it gives CASSALVGAGTEAFF.

V is TRBV25-1 and J is TRBJ2-2; possible D gene TRBD2, 6 bases. Trimming pared 5 bases from V and 0 bases from J, leaving 7 bases between. This CDR3 spans 14 amino acids. The germline V gene has CDR1 MGHDK and CDR2 SYGVNS. CDR3 in amino acids: CASSRDSNTGELFF. The DNA for the CDR3 is TGTGCCAGCAGTAGGGACTCGAACACCGGGGAGCTGTTTTTT.

The V and J genes are TRBV13 and TRBJ2-7; TRBD1 matches at 11 bases. The germline V gene has CDR1 PRHDT and CDR2 FYEKMQ (reference sequence). J was trimmed by 6 bases and V by 4 bases; bases with no gene match: 5. The CDR3 is 14 residues long. The CDR3 protein is CASSSRDRGSEQYF. CDR3 nucleotides: TGTGCCAGCAGCTCGCGGGACAGGGGGAGCGAGCAGTACTTC.

The rearrangement uses TRBV6-6 and TRBJ1-1; 9 bases are a match to TRBD1. The V gene end was trimmed by 9 bases and the J gene end by 1 base; junction bases not matched to a gene: 6. CDR3 length: 14 residues. Germline CDR1 is MNHNY and CDR2 is SVGAGI (reference sequence). The CDR3 DNA reads as TGTGCCAGTCAATGGACAGGGGAGAACACTGAAGCTTTCTTT. It is translated as CASQWTGENTEAFF.

This clone was seen only once. V usage is TRBV18 and J usage is TRBJ2-7; the match to TRBD2 covers 7 bases. The CDR3 totals 14 residues. J was trimmed by 6 bases and V by 0 bases; bases with no gene match: 5. CDR1 and CDR2 from the germline V gene are KGHSH and LQKENI. The CDR3 region has the DNA TGTGCCAGCTCACCACCGGGAGGGCCAAGCGAGCAGTACTTC. The encoded protein is CASSPPGGPSEQYF.

This chain uses TRBV15 with TRBJ1-4; 8 bases match TRBD1. Germline V lookup: CDR1 LNHNV, CDR2 YYDKDF (reference sequence). V was clipped by 4 bases and J by 8 bases; unmatched bases: 12. The CDR3 covers 16 residues. The CDR3 loop reads CATSITRDRREEKLFF. As DNA, the CDR3 is TGTGCCACCAGCATAACCAGGGACAGGCGTGAAGAAAAACTGTTTTTT.

This clone has just one count. The gene calls are TRBV7-2 and TRBJ2-7, with 9 bases aligning to TRBD2. The CDR3 runs to 15 residues. V lost 5 bases, J lost 0 bases, and 5 bases stayed unmatched. Germline V gene data show CDR1 as SGHTA and CDR2 as FQGNSA. For the CDR3, the DNA is TGTGCCAGCAGCCTGCCGGGACTAGCCTCCTACGAGCAGTACTTC. As protein: CASSLPGLASYEQYF.

This rearrangement joins TRBV27 to TRBJ2-7; the match to TRBD1 covers 8 bases. The CDR3 loop spans 16 amino acids. The germline V gene has CDR1 MNHEY and CDR2 SMNVEV (reference sequence). Unmatched junction bases numbered 9, after V lost 4 bases and J lost 1 base. The CDR3 nucleotides read TGTGCCAGCAGTTGGGCGGCGGGACAGGTATCCTACGAGCAGTACTTC. It encodes CASSWAAGQVSYEQYF.

The chain has TRBV28 and TRBJ2-5, with D possibly matching TRBD1 (5 bases). Germline V gene sequence: CDR1 MDHEN, CDR2 SYDVKM. This CDR3 has 13 residues. V lost 1 base and J lost 4, with 7 bases in between. CDR3 sequence reads: CASSLSGLETQYF. The DNA for the CDR3 is TGTGCCAGCAGTTTATCAGGGTTAGAGACCCAGTACTTC.

V is TRBV6-5 and J is TRBJ2-1, with a tentative D call TRBD1 (6 bases). Germline V lookup: CDR1 MNHEY, CDR2 SVGAGI. V was trimmed by 0 bases and J by 3 bases, leaving 12 bases between them. The length of the CDR3 is 16 residues. For the CDR3, the DNA is TGTGCCAGCAGTTACTCTCTGGACAGATACTACAATGAGCAGTTCTTC. Encoded protein: CASSYSLDRYYNEQFF.

This chain uses TRBV28 with TRBJ2-7, with 8 bases matching TRBD1. The CDR3 contains 12 residues. Trimming removed 6 bases from V and 6 bases from J; junction bases left unmatched: 4. Germline assignment: CDR1 MDHEN and CDR2 SYDVKM. The CDR3 spells CASRTDRGEQYF. The CDR3, as DNA: TGTGCCAGCAGGACCGACAGGGGCGAGCAGTACTTC.

The chain has TRBV6-1 and TRBJ2-2, with 8 bases lining up with TRBD2. There are 16 residues in the CDR3. CDR1 and CDR2 from the germline V gene are MNHNS and SASEGT. V lost 3 bases and J lost 6; bases outside the gene matches: 9. In DNA, the CDR3 is TGTGCCAGCAGTGAGTTGGGACTAGGAATGTCCGGGGAGCTGTTTTTT. Amino acid sequence: CASSELGLGMSGELFF.

The V call is TRBV7-3, the J call TRBJ2-3; 8 nucleotides match TRBD2. CDR1 and CDR2 (germline): SGHTA, FQGTGA. The CDR3 contains 14 residues. V was pared by 8 bases and J by 1 base, with 5 bases of the junction left unmatched. CDR3 DNA sequence: TGTGCCAGCGCCACGGGACTAGGCACAGATACGCAGTATTTT. Protein: CASATGLGTDTQYF. Full variable domain (missing parts from reference TRBV7-3 and TRBJ2-3): GAGVSQTPSNKVTEKGKYVELRCDPISGHTALYWYRQSLGQGPEFLIYFQGTGAADDSGLPNDRFFAVRPEGSVSTLKIQRTERGDSAVYLCASATGLGTDTQYFGPGTRLTVL.

This clone has just one count. V usage is TRBV6-1 and J usage is TRBJ2-7, with TRBD1 as a possible D gene (5 bases). Germline V gene lookup returns CDR1 MNHNS and CDR2 SASEGT. The CDR3 length is 15 residues. Trimming removed 6 bases at V and 1 base at J, with 16 bases between. The CDR3 reads CASSPDKGFSYEQYF. In DNA form, the CDR3 reads TGTGCCAGCAGCCCGGACAAGGGATTTTCCTACGAGCAGTACTTC.